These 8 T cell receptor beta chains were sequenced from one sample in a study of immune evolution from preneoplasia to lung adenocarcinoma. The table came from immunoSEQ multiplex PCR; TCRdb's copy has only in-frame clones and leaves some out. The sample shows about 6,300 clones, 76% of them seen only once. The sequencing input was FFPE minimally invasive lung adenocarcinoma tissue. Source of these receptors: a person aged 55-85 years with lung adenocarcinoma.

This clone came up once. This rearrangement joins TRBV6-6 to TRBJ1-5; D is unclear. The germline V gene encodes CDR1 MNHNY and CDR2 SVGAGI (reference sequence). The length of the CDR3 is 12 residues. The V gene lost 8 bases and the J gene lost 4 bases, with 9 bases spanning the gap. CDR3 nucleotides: TGTGCCAGCCAAGAGACTAATCAGCCCCAGCATTTT. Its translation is CASQETNQPQHF.

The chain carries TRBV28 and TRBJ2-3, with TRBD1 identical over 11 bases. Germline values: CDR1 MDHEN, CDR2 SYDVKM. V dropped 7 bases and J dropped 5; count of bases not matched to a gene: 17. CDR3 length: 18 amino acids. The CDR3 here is CASNSGQGAAAREDTQYF. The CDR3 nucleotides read TGTGCCAGCAATTCCGGACAGGGGGCGGCTGCCAGGGAAGATACGCAGTATTTT.

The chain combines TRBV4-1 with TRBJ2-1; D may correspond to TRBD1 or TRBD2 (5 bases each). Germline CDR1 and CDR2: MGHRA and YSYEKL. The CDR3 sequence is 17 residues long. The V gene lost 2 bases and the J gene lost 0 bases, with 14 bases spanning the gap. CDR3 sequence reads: CASSQRPRGASYNEQFF. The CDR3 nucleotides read TGCGCCAGCAGCCAACGCCCGAGGGGTGCCTCCTACAATGAGCAGTTCTTC.

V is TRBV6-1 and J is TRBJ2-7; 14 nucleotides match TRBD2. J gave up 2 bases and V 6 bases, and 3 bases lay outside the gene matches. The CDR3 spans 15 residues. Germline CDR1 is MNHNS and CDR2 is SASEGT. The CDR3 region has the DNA TGTGCCAGCAGGGGACTAGCGGGAGTCCCCTACGAGCAGTACTTC. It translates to CASRGLAGVPYEQYF.

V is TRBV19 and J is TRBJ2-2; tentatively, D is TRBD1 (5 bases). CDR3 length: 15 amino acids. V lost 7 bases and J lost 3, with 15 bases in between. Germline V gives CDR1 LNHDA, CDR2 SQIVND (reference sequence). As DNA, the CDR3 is TGTGCCAGTACCCCCCGGGCAGGGTACACCGGGGAGCTGTTTTTT. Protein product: CASTPRAGYTGELFF.

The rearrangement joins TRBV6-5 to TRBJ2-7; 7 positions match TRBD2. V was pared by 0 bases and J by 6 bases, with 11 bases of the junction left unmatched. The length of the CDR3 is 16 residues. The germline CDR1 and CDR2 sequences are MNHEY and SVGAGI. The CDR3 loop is CASSYSRGSLSPEQYF. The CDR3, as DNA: TGTGCCAGCAGTTACTCGCGGGGGTCCTTGTCGCCCGAGCAGTACTTC.

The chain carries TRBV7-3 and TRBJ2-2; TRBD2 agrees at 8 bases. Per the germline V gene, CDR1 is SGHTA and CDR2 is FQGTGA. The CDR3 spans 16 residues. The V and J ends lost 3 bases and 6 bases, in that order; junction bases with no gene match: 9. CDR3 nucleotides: TGTGCCAGCAGCTTGTTGGGAGCGGGAGAAGCCGGGGAGCTGTTTTTT. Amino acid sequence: CASSLLGAGEAGELFF.

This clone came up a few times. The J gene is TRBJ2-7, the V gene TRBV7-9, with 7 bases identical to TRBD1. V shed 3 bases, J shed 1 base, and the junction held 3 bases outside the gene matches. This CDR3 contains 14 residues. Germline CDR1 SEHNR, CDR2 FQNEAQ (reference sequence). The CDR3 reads CASSLGQMSYEQYF. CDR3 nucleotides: TGTGCCAGCAGCTTGGGACAGATGTCCTACGAGCAGTACTTC.